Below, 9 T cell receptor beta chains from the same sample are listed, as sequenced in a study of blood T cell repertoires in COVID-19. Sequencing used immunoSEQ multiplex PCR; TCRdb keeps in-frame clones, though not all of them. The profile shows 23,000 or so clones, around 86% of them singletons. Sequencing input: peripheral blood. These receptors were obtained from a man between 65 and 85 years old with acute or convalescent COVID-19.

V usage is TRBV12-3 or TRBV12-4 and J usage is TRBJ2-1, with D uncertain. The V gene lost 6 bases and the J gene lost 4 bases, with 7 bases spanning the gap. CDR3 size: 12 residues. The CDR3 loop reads CASSGEYNEQFF. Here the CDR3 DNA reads TGTGCCAGCAGCGGAGAATACAATGAGCAGTTCTTC.

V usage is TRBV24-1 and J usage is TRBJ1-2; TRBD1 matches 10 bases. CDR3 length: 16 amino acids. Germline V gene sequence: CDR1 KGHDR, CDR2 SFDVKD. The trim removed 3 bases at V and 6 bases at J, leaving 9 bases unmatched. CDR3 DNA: TGTGCCACCAGTGATCCCACCGACAGGGGGCAAGATGGCTACACCTTC. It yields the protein CATSDPTDRGQDGYTF.

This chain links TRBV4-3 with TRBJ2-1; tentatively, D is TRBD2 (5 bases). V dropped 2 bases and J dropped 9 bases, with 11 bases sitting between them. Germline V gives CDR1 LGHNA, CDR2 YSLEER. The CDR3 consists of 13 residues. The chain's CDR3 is CASSQSSRGEQFF. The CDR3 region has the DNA TGCGCCAGCAGCCAATCCAGCCGGGGTGAGCAGTTCTTC.

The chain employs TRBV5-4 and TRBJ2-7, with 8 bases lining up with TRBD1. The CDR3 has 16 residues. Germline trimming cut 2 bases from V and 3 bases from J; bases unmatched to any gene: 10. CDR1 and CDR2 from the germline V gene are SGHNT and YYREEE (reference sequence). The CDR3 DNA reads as TGTGCCAGCAGCTTAAGTGGACAGGGTTTCGGCTACGAGCAGTACTTC. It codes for CASSLSGQGFGYEQYF.

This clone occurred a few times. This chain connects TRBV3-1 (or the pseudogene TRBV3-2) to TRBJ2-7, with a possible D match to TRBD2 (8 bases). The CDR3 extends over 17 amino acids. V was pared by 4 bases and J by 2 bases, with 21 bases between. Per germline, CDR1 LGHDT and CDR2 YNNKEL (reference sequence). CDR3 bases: TGTGCCAGCAGCCCCCAGGGGGTCAGAGCGGGAGCCTACGAGCAGTACTTC. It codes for CASSPQGVRAGAYEQYF.

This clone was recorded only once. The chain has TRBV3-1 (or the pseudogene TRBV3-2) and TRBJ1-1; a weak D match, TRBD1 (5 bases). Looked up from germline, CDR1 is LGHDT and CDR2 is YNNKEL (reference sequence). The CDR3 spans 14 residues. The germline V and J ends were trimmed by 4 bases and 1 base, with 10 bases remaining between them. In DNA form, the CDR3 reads TGTGCCAGCAGCCCCAGACAGACGAACACTGAAGCTTTCTTT. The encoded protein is CASSPRQTNTEAFF.

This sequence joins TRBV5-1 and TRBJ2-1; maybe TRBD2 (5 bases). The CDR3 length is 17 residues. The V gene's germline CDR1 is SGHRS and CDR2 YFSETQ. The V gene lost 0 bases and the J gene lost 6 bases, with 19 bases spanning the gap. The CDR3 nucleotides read TGCGCCAGCAGCTTGGGAACTAGGACCGTGCTAGGCAATGAGCAGTTCTTC. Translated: CASSLGTRTVLGNEQFF.

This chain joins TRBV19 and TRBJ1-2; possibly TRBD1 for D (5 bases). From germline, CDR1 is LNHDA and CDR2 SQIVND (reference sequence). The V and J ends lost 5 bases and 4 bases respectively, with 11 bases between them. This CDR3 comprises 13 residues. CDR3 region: CASSPGTGYGYTF. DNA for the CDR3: TGTGCCAGTAGTCCAGGAACAGGCTATGGCTACACCTTC.

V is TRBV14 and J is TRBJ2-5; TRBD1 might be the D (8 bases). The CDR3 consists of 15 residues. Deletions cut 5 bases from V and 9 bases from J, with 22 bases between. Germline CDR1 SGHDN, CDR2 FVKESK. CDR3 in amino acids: CASSADRGPRGAQYF. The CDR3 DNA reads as TGTGCCAGCAGCGCCGACAGGGGCCCACGGGGGGCCCAGTACTTC.